The subject of this entry is one T cell receptor (beta chain). The data were taken from a study of Ad26.COV2.S vaccination and SARS-CoV-2 variants. The germline V gene encodes CDR1 LNHNV and CDR2 YYDKDF (reference sequence). CDR3 length: 15 amino acids. The V gene end was trimmed by 1 base and the J gene end by 7 bases; junction bases not matched to a gene: 4. Sequencing was performed with immunoSEQ multiplex PCR; in TCRdb, only in-frame clones are kept and a portion is missing. The sample records some 300,000 clones, about 82% being singletons. This sample's treatment: 15 to 20 received Ad26.COV2.S at low or high dose, single or two shots; about 5 received placebo; per-sample allocation not given. Sampling took place 63 days after the first vaccine or placebo injection.

The chain combines TRBV15 with TRBJ2-2; 9 nucleotides align to TRBD1. The sequence derives from a person aged 18 to 59 who received the Ad26.COV2.S COVID-19 vaccine or a placebo. The source material was peripheral blood, sampled in a trial of Ad26.COV2.S vaccine versus placebo. The CDR3 DNA is TGTGCCACCAGCAGAGGGACAGGGGCGGTCGGGGAGCTGTTTTTT. Protein sequence: CATSRGTGAVGELFF.